The 28 T cell receptor beta chains reported below all come from one sample, sequenced in a study of shared T cell receptors in the human thymus. Profiling relied on immunoSEQ multiplex PCR, and the TCRdb table lists in-frame clones only, not all of them. The top ten hold 0.0095% to 0.013% of the sample, which has roughly 700,000 clones, approximately 90% seen once. The same data also contributed to another study, on human thymus T cells.

Input material: thymocytes. The receptors here all came from a boy under two years old with a congenital heart defect.

The chain joins TRBV6-1 to TRBJ2-1; 12 bases agree with TRBD2. Unmatched junction bases numbered 4, after V lost 7 bases and J lost 6 bases. Germline V gives CDR1 MNHNS, CDR2 SASEGT. The CDR3 totals 14 residues. CDR3 DNA: TGTGCCAGCATGACTAGCGGGAGCATCAATGAGCAGTTCTTC. Encoded protein: CASMTSGSINEQFF.

The gene calls are TRBV10-3 and TRBJ2-1, with 10 bases matching TRBD1. V lost 6 bases and J lost 7; bases outside the gene matches: 12. The CDR3 spans 16 residues. The germline V gene has CDR1 ENHRY and CDR2 SYGVKD. This CDR3 reads CAISPLRDRGWNEQFF. CDR3 in DNA: TGTGCCATCAGCCCCTTGAGGGACAGGGGATGGAATGAGCAGTTCTTC.

CDR3 region: CASSFTPLDEQFF. The DNA of the CDR3 is TGTGCCAGCAGCTTCACCCCATTAGATGAGCAGTTCTTC. The genes are TRBV7-2 and TRBJ2-1; D gene unclear. CDR3 length equals 13 residues. V dropped 3 bases and J dropped 8 bases, with 11 bases sitting between them. Germline V gene sequence: CDR1 SGHTA, CDR2 FQGNSA.

V usage is TRBV4-3 and J usage is TRBJ2-5; D unresolved. The J call could be wrong; TRBJ2-7 is a better fit for the DNA end. The CDR3 has 15 residues. The V gene's germline CDR1 is LGHNA and CDR2 YSLEER. The CDR3 bases are TGCGCCAGCAGCCAAGATCCAGGAAGCTCCTACGAGCAGTACTTC. This gives the protein CASSQDPGSSYEQYF.

This clone was detected only once. This chain joins TRBV11-2 and TRBJ2-1, with 8 bases that match TRBD2. The CDR3 totals 14 residues. The junction had 4 bases not matched to a gene; V was cut back by 7 bases and J by 2 bases. Germline V gene lookup returns CDR1 SGHAT and CDR2 FQNNGV. In DNA form, the CDR3 reads TGTGCCAGCACCGTGGGACTAGCCTACAATGAGCAGTTCTTC. As protein: CASTVGLAYNEQFF.

V gene TRBV28 combines with J gene TRBJ2-6; 11 positions agree with TRBD1. The CDR3 runs to 19 residues. V trimming: 5 bases; J trimming: 3 bases; junction bases outside the gene matches: 12. Germline V lookup: CDR1 MDHEN, CDR2 SYDVKM. The CDR3 spells CASSQGKGQGDRGANVLTF. The DNA for the CDR3 is TGTGCCAGCAGTCAGGGAAAGGGACAGGGGGATCGTGGGGCCAACGTCCTGACTTTC.

This clone has only one observation. The genes are TRBV27 and TRBJ1-5, with D maybe TRBD1 (5 bases). This CDR3 contains 15 residues. Trimming left V 6 bases short and J 2 bases short, with 14 bases between. CDR1 and CDR2 (germline): MNHEY, SMNVEV (reference sequence). This CDR3 reads CASSRRGGCNQPQHF. The CDR3 nucleotides read TGTGCCAGCAGCCGACGGGGGGGATGCAATCAGCCCCAGCATTTT.

V and J are TRBV5-1 and TRBJ2-7, with D perhaps TRBD1 (6 bases). The length of the CDR3 is 18 residues. Germline CDR1 SGHRS, CDR2 YFSETQ. Trimming took 4 bases from V and 0 from J, leaving 23 bases between them. DNA of the CDR3: TGCGCCAGCAGCCCAAAATATACAACAGGGCCCTCCTCCTACGAGCAGTACTTC. Translating it yields CASSPKYTTGPSSYEQYF.

This clone was recorded only once. The rearrangement joins TRBV4-3 to TRBJ2-2; 9 bases map to TRBD2. The ends lost 1 base at V and 6 bases at J; junction bases unmatched: 6. This CDR3 is 16 amino acids long. CDR1 is LGHNA, CDR2 YSLEER, per germline. The CDR3 here is CASSQARLADAGELFF. In nucleotides, the CDR3 is TGCGCCAGCAGCCAAGCCCGACTAGCGGACGCCGGGGAGCTGTTTTTT.

A few counts support this clone. The chain joins TRBV5-1 to TRBJ1-4; 8 bases match TRBD1. The CDR3 is 16 residues long. Per germline, CDR1 SGHRS and CDR2 YFSETQ. The ends lost 5 bases at V and 0 bases at J; junction bases unmatched: 6. CDR3 sequence (DNA): TGCGCCAGCAGGGAGGCAGGGGGCCCAACTAATGAAAAACTGTTTTTT. Its translation is CASREAGGPTNEKLFF.

The chain has TRBV11-3 and TRBJ1-1; no reliable D call. Germline CDR1 reads SGHNT; CDR2 reads YENEEA. CDR3 length equals 14 residues. Trimming took off 4 bases at V and 6 bases at J, with 15 bases between the two ends. The CDR3 region is CASSSPPPRAEAFF. The CDR3 coding sequence is TGTGCCAGCAGCTCCCCTCCCCCGAGGGCTGAAGCTTTCTTT.

This chain joins TRBV19 and TRBJ2-7, with 7 bases aligning to TRBD2. J was trimmed by 2 bases and V by 9 bases; bases with no gene match: 10. This CDR3 is built from 14 residues. From germline, CDR1 is LNHDA and CDR2 SQIVND (reference sequence). The CDR3, as DNA: TGTGCCAGCCCAGATAGCGGGCTTACCTACGAGCAGTACTTC. This encodes CASPDSGLTYEQYF. Filled out from reference TRBV19 and TRBJ2-7, the complete variable domain reads DGGITQSPKYLFRKEGQNVTLSCEQNLNHDAMYWYRQDPGQGLRLIYYSQIVNDFQKGDIAEGYSVSREKKESFPLTVTSAQKNPTAFYLCASPDSGLTYEQYFGPGTRLTVT.

The chain carries TRBV5-4 and TRBJ2-7, with 10 bases lining up with TRBD2. Losses at the gene ends were 4 bases for V and 1 base for J; bases not matched to a gene: 11. The length of the CDR3 is 17 residues. Germline loops: CDR1 SGHNT, CDR2 YYREEE (reference sequence). The DNA of the CDR3 is TGTGCCAGCAGCGACACCGCTAGCGGGAGTTCGTCCTACGAGCAGTACTTC. The encoded protein is CASSDTASGSSSYEQYF.

The chain employs TRBV4-3 and TRBJ2-1; 9 nucleotides match TRBD2. After removal of 1 base from V and 3 bases from J, the junction contained 7 bases not matched to a gene. The germline V gene has CDR1 LGHNA and CDR2 YSLEER. CDR3 length: 17 amino acids. In nucleotides, the CDR3 is TGCGCCAGCAGCCAAGTCCGCGGGAGGGCCCACTACAATGAGCAGTTCTTC. Translating it yields CASSQVRGRAHYNEQFF.

This rearrangement joins TRBV4-2 to TRBJ2-7; 10 bases agree with TRBD2. The CDR3 runs 15 residues. Germline assignment: CDR1 LGHNA and CDR2 YNFKEQ. With V trimmed by 3 bases and J by 5 bases, 7 bases remained unmatched. This CDR3 reads CASSQPSGRVNEQYF. CDR3 coding DNA: TGTGCCAGCAGCCAGCCTAGCGGGAGAGTCAACGAGCAGTACTTC.

A remark on this clone: At one end, the junction sequence differs from germline, possibly due to a read error. The J gene is TRBJ2-7, the V gene TRBV7-2, with D possibly matching TRBD2 (5 bases). Germline V lookup: CDR1 SGHTA, CDR2 FQGNSA. This CDR3 contains 12 residues. The CDR3 nucleotides read TGTGCCAGCAGCTTTACGCGGGTTCCCTGGGACTTC. As protein: CASSFTRVPWDF.

J is TRBJ2-7 and V is TRBV30, with D possibly TRBD2 on 6 matching bases. Trimming cost V 4 bases and J 2 bases, with 18 bases left between them. Germline values: CDR1 GTSNPN, CDR2 SVGIG (reference sequence). This CDR3 is built from 15 residues. CDR3 sequence reads: CAWKRKLARPYEQYF. The CDR3 coding sequence is TGTGCCTGGAAAAGAAAACTAGCTCGCCCCTACGAGCAGTACTTC.

The V gene is TRBV19, the J gene TRBJ2-1; tentative D call: TRBD2 (6 bases). V was clipped by 4 bases and J by 4 bases, with 17 bases between them. Germline lookup yields CDR1 LNHDA and CDR2 SQIVND (reference sequence). The CDR3 is made up of 16 amino acids. Here the CDR3 reads CASSSWPQRVYNEQFF. CDR3 nucleotides: TGTGCCAGTAGTAGTTGGCCCCAGCGGGTATACAATGAGCAGTTCTTC.

V and J are TRBV9 and TRBJ1-3, with a possible D match to TRBD1 (5 bases). CDR1 is SGDLS and CDR2 is YYNGEE in the germline V gene. The CDR3 totals 16 residues. Trimming removed 4 bases from V and 0 bases from J, with 14 bases in between. This CDR3 reads CASSHLQDSSGNTIYF. The CDR3 DNA reads TGTGCCAGCAGCCACCTACAGGATTCCTCTGGAAACACCATATATTTT.

This chain joins TRBV19 and TRBJ2-4; no firm D call. The ends were cut back, 2 bases at V and 0 bases at J, with 8 bases in the middle. This CDR3 spans 15 amino acids. The germline V gene has CDR1 LNHDA and CDR2 SQIVND (reference sequence). In DNA form, the CDR3 reads TGTGCCAGTAGTATAACTTGTCTAGCCAAAAACATTCAGTACTTC. It codes for CASSITCLAKNIQYF.

This clone was observed a single time. CDR3 DNA sequence: TGCGCCAGCAGCTTCGGGCAGGGGAGGGACACCGGGGAGCTGTTTTTT. This translates into CASSFGQGRDTGELFF. J is TRBJ2-2 and V is TRBV5-1; D is perhaps TRBD2 (7 bases). Deletions cut 2 bases from V and 3 bases from J, with 14 bases between. The CDR3 spans 16 residues. CDR1 and CDR2 from the germline V gene are SGHRS and YFSETQ.

V is TRBV5-6 and J is TRBJ1-1, with D possibly being TRBD1 (5 bases). Germline V lookup: CDR1 SGHDT, CDR2 YYEEEE. This CDR3 comprises 16 residues. V shed 4 bases and J shed 4 bases, with 20 bases lying between them. The CDR3 coding sequence is TGTGCCAGCAGCGCGGGGGGATGGGGCTTAGGCACTGAAGCTTTCTTT. Translated, it gives CASSAGGWGLGTEAFF.

The table lists this clone with a count of one. V usage is TRBV7-9 and J usage is TRBJ2-7; 9 nucleotides agree with TRBD1. The junction had 7 bases not matched to a gene; V was cut back by 5 bases and J by 5 bases. This CDR3 has 14 amino acids. The germline CDR1 and CDR2 sequences are SEHNR and FQNEAQ (reference sequence). As DNA, the CDR3 is TGTGCCAGCAGCCCGGGACAGGGTAAGCACGAGCAGTACTTC. Protein sequence: CASSPGQGKHEQYF.

This clone was observed once. The chain is built from TRBV27 and TRBJ1-2; D may be TRBD1 (6 bases). Germline V gene sequence: CDR1 MNHEY, CDR2 SMNVEV (reference sequence). The length of the CDR3 is 16 residues. V was clipped by 5 bases and J by 8 bases, with 24 bases between them. The CDR3 loop reads CASSPQQGNRDVGYTF. The CDR3 coding sequence is TGTGCCAGCAGTCCACAACAGGGAAACCGAGATGTGGGCTACACCTTC.

The J gene is TRBJ2-7, the V gene TRBV9; unclear D gene. V gave up 0 bases and J gave up 0 bases, with 7 bases separating them. The CDR3 has 14 residues. Germline values: CDR1 SGDLS, CDR2 YYNGEE. This CDR3 is CASSVVESSYEQYF. Here the CDR3 DNA reads TGTGCCAGCAGCGTAGTAGAGAGCTCCTACGAGCAGTACTTC.

This sequence joins TRBV2 and TRBJ2-3, with TRBD2 identical over 13 bases. Germline V gives CDR1 SNHLY, CDR2 FYNNEI. The CDR3 runs to 16 residues. V was pared by 5 bases and J by 5 bases, with 7 bases of the junction left unmatched. DNA for the CDR3: TGTGCCAGCAGTCAAGGACTAGCGGGAGTTAAAGATACGCAGTATTTT. It translates to CASSQGLAGVKDTQYF. Full variable domain (remainder filled in from reference TRBV2 and TRBJ2-3): EPEVTQTPSHQVTQMGQEVILRCVPISNHLYFYWYRQILGQKVEFLVSFYNNEISEKSEIFDDQFSVERPDGSNFTLKIRSTKLEDSAMYFCASSQGLAGVKDTQYFGPGTRLTVL.

This chain connects TRBV29-1 to TRBJ2-7; possibly TRBD1 for D (5 bases). CDR3 size: 12 residues. The germline CDR1 and CDR2 sequences are SQVTM and ANQGSEA. Between the trimmed V and J ends, which lost 8 bases and 5 bases, there was a span of 16 bases. CDR3: CSQGEGRDEQYF. CDR3 nucleotides: TGCAGCCAAGGGGAAGGCCGGGACGAGCAGTACTTC.

This chain uses TRBV19 with TRBJ2-1, with TRBD2 identical over 13 bases. The CDR3 covers 18 residues. With V trimmed by 3 bases and J by 1 base, 6 bases remained unmatched. CDR1 is LNHDA and CDR2 is SQIVND in the germline V gene (reference sequence). The CDR3 region has the DNA TGTGCCAGTAGTATGCACCGGACTAGCGGGAGATCCTACAATGAGCAGTTCTTC. It specifies CASSMHRTSGRSYNEQFF.